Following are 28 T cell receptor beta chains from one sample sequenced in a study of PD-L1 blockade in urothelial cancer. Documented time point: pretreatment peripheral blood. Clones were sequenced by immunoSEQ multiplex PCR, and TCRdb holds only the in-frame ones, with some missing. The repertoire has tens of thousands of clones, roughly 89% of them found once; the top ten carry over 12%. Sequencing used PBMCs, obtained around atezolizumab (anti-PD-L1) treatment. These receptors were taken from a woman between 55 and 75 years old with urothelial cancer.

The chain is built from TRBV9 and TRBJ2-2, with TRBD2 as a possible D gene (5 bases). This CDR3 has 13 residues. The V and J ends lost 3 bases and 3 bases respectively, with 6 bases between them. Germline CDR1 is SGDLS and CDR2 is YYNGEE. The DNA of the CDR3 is TGTGCCAGCAGCGAGGAGGACACCGGGGAGCTGTTTTTT. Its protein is CASSEEDTGELFF.

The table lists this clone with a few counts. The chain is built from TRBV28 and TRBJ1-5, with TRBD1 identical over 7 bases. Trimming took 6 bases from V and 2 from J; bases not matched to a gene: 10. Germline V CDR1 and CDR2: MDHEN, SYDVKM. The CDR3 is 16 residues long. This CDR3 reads CASRLQQGMGNQPQHF. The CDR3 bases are TGTGCCAGCAGGCTCCAACAGGGGATGGGCAATCAGCCCCAGCATTTT. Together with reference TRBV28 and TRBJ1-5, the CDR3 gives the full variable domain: DVKVTQSSRYLVKRTGEKVFLECVQDMDHENMFWYRQDPGLGLRLIYFSYDVKMKEKGDIPEGYSVSREKKERFSLILESASTNQTSMYLCASRLQQGMGNQPQHFGDGTRLSIL.

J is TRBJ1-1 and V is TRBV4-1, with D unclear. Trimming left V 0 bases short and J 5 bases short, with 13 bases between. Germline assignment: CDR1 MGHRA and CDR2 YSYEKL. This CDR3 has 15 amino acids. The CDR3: CASSQDRRGWTEAFF. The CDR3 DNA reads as TGCGCCAGCAGCCAAGATCGACGGGGATGGACTGAAGCTTTCTTT.

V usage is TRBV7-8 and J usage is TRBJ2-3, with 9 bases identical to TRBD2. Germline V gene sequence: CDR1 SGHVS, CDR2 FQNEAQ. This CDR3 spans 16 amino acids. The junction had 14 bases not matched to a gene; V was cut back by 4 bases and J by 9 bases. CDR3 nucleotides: TGTGCCAGCAGCTCCCCGAAGGGAAGAGCGGGGGGAACGCAGTATTTT. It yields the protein CASSSPKGRAGGTQYF.

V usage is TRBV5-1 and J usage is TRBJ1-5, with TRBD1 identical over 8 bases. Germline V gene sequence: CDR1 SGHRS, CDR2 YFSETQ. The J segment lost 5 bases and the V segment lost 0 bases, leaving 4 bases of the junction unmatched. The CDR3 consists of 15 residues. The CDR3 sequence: CASSLDRGLHQPQHF. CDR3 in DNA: TGCGCCAGCAGCTTGGACAGGGGGTTACATCAGCCCCAGCATTTT. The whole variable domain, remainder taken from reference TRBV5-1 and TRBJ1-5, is KAGVTQTPRYLIKTRGQQVTLSCSPISGHRSVSWYQQTPGQGLQFLFEYFSETQRNKGNFPGRFSGRQFSNSRSEMNVSTLELGDSALYLCASSLDRGLHQPQHFGDGTRLSIL.

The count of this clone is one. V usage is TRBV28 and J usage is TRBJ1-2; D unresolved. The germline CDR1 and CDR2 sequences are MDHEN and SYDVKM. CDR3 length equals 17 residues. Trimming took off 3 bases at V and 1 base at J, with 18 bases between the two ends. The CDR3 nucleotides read TGTGCCAGCAGTTTTCTTGGAGTGGATTTAGTTAACTATGGCTACACCTTC. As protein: CASSFLGVDLVNYGYTF.

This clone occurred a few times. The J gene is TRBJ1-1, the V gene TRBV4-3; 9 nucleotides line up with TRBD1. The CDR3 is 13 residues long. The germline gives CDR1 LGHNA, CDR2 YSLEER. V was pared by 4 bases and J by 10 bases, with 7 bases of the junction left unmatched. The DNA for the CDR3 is TGCGCCAGCAGCCGGGGGACAGGGTATCTAGCTTTCTTT. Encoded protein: CASSRGTGYLAFF.

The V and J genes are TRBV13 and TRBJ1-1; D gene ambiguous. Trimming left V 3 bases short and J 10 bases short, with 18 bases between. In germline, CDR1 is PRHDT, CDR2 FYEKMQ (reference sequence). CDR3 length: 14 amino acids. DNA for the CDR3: TGTGCCAGCAGCTTTCGGGGTACAGACATTGGAGCTTTCTTT. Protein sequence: CASSFRGTDIGAFF.

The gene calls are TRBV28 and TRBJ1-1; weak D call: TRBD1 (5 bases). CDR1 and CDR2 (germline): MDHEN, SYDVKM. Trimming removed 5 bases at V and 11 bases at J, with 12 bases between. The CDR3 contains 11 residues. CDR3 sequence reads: CASSAGTSAFF. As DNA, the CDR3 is TGTGCCAGCAGTGCCGGGACTTCGGCTTTCTTT.

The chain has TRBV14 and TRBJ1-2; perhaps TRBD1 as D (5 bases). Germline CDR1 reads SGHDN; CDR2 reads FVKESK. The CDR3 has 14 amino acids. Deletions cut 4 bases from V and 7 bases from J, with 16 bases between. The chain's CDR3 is CASSLSAGGSGYTF. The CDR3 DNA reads TGTGCCAGCAGCCTCTCAGCCGGGGGTAGTGGCTACACCTTC.

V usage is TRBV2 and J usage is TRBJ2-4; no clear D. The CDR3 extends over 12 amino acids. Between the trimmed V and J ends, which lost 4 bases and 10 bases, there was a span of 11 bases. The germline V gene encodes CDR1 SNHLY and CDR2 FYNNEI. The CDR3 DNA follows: TGTGCCAGCAGTGTTACCGGGTTTATTCAGTACTTC. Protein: CASSVTGFIQYF.

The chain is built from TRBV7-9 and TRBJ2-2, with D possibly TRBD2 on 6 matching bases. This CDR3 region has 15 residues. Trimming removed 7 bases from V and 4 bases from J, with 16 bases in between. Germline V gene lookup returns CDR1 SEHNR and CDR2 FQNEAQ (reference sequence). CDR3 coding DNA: TGTGCCAGCATCCCTTCGGGAGAGACCACCGGGGAGCTGTTTTTT. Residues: CASIPSGETTGELFF. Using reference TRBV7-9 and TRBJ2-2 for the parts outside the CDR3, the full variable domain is DTGVSQNPRHKITKRGQNVTFRCDPISEHNRLYWYRQTLGQGPEFLTYFQNEAQLEKSRLLSDRFSAERPKGSFSTLEIQRTEQGDSAMYLCASIPSGETTGELFFGEGSRLTVL.

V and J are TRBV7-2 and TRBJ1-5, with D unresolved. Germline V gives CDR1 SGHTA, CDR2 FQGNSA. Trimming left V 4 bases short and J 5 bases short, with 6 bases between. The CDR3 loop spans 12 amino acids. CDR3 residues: CASSSFDQPQHF. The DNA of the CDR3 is TGTGCCAGCAGCTCCTTTGATCAGCCCCAGCATTTT.

For the CDR3, the DNA is TGTGCCATCTGGGGGGGGACAGGGGTCGGCACTGAAGCTTTCTTT. Encoded protein: CAIWGGTGVGTEAFF. V and J are TRBV10-3 and TRBJ1-1; 10 bases match TRBD1. CDR3 size: 15 residues. Germline loops: CDR1 ENHRY, CDR2 SYGVKD. V trimming: 8 bases; J trimming: 4 bases; junction bases outside the gene matches: 10.

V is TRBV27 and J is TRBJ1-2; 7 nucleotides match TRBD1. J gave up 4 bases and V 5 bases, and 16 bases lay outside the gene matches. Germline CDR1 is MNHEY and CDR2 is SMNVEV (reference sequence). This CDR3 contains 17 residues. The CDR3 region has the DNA TGTGCCAGCAGTCTGCTTAGACCGGGACAGAAAGGCTATGGCTACACCTTC. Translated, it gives CASSLLRPGQKGYGYTF.

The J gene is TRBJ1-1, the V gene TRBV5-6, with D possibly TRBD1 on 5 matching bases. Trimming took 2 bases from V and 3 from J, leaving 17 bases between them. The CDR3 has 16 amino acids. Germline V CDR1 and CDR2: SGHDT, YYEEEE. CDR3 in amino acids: CASSFRTSLRDTEAFF. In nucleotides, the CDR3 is TGTGCCAGCAGCTTCAGAACGTCCCTCAGGGACACTGAAGCTTTCTTT. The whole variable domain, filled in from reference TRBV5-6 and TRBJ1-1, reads DAGVTQSPTHLIKTRGQQVTLRCSPKSGHDTVSWYQQALGQGPQFIFQYYEEEERQRGNFPDRFSGHQFPNYSSELNVNALLLGDSALYLCASSFRTSLRDTEAFFGQGTRLTVV.

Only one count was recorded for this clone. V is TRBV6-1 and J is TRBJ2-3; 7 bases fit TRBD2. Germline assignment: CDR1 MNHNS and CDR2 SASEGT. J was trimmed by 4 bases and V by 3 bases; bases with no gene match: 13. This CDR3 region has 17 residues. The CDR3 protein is CASSDETSRSPPDTQYF. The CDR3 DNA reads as TGTGCCAGCAGTGATGAGACTAGCCGGAGCCCTCCAGATACGCAGTATTTT.

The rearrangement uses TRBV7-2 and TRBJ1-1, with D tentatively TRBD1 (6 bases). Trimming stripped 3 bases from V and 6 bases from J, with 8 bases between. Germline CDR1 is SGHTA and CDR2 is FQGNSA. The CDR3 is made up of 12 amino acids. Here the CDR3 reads CASSLAGAEAFF. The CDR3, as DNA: TGTGCCAGCAGCTTGGCAGGGGCTGAAGCTTTCTTT.

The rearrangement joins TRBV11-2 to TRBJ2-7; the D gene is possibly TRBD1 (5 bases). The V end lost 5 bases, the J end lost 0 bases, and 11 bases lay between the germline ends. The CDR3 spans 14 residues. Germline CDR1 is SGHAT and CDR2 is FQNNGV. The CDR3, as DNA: TGTGCCAGCAGCCAAACGACAGTCTCCTACGAGCAGTACTTC. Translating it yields CASSQTTVSYEQYF.

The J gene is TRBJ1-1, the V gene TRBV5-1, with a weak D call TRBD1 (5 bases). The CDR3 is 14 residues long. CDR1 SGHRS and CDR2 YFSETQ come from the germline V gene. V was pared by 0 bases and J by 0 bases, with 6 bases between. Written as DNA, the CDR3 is TGCGCCAGCAGCTTGGGGGACTTGAACACTGAAGCTTTCTTT. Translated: CASSLGDLNTEAFF.

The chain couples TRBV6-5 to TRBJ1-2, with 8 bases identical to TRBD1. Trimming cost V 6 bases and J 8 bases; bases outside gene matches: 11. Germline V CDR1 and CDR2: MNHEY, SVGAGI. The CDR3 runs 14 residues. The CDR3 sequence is CASSRLTGVEGYTF. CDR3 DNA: TGTGCCAGCAGCCGCTTGACAGGGGTGGAGGGCTACACCTTC.

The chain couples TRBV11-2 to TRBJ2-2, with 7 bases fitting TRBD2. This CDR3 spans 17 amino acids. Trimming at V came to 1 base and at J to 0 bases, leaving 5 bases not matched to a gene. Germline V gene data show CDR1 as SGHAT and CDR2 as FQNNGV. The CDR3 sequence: CASSLGMAGANTGELFF. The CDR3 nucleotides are TGTGCCAGCAGCTTAGGGATGGCGGGAGCGAACACCGGGGAGCTGTTTTTT.

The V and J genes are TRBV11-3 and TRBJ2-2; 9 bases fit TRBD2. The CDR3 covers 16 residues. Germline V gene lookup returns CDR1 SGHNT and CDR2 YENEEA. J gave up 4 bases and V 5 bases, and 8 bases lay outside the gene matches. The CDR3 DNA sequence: TGTGCCAGCAGCGCAGAGCGGGGGGTCAGCACCGGGGAGCTGTTTTTT. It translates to CASSAERGVSTGELFF.

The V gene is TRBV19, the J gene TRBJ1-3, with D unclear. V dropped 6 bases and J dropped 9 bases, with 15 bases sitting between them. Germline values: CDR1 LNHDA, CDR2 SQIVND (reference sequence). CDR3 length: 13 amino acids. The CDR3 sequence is CASRIGSSGTIYF. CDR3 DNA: TGTGCCAGTAGAATTGGATCCTCGGGCACCATATATTTT.

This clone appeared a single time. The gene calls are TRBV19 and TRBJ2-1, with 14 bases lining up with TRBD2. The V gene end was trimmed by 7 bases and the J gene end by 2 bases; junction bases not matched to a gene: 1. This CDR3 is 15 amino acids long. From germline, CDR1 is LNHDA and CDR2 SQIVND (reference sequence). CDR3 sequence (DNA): TGTGCCAGTACGGGACTAGCGGGAGCCTACAATGAGCAGTTCTTC. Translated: CASTGLAGAYNEQFF.

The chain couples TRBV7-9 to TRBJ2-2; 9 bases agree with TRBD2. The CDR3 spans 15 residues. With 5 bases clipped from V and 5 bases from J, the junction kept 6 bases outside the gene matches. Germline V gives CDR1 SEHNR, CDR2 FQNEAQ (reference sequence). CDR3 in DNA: TGTGCCAGCAGCCAGGGGCTAGCGGGGACCGGGGAGCTGTTTTTT. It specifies CASSQGLAGTGELFF.

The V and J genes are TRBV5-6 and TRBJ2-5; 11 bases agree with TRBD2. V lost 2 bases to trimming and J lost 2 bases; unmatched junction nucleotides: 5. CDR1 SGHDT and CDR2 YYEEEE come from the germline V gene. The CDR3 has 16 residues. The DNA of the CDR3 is TGTGCCAGCAGCTTTCCCGGGACTAGCGGTCAAGAGACCCAGTACTTC. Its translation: CASSFPGTSGQETQYF.

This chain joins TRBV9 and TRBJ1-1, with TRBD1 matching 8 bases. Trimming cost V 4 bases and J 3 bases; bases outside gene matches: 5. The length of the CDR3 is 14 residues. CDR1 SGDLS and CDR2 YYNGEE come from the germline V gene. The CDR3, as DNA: TGTGCCAGCAGCCCTCAGGGGGCGGACACTGAAGCTTTCTTT. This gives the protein CASSPQGADTEAFF.